Below, 3 T cell receptor beta chains from the same sample are listed, as sequenced in a study of CD8+CD57+ T cells in acquired aplastic anemia. CD8+CD57+ cell expansion, shown by flow cytometry, had occurred in the patients selected for sequencing. The template for TCR beta VDJ and CDR3 sequence profiling was genomic DNA. Using its own MiXCR run on the reads, TCRdb lists one record per CDR3 protein. The sample carries about 470,000 distinct CDR3 sequences, 25% to 40% recorded once. The source material was sorted CD4+, CD8+, or CD8+CD57+ T cells (not recorded which) from PBMCs. The receptors originated from a human donor with aplastic anemia.

Turning to this clonotype: A much larger clone differs by one base, so this may be a read error. This sequence joins TRBV20-1 and TRBJ2-7; a weak D match, TRBD1 (6 bases). Germline loops: CDR1 DFQATT, CDR2 SNEGSKA (reference sequence). Trimming shortened V by 1 base and J by 5 bases, and 12 bases separated the two germline ends. The CDR3 is 13 amino acids. CDR3 sequence reads: CSARGLYRDEQYF. The CDR3 DNA sequence: TGCAGTGCTAGAGGCCTATACAGGGACGAGCAGTACTTC.

The genes are TRBV7-3 and TRBJ1-2; perhaps TRBD1 as D (5 bases). V was clipped by 4 bases and J by 7 bases, with 13 bases between them. The CDR3 consists of 13 residues. Germline V gene lookup returns CDR1 SGHTA and CDR2 FQGTGA. The DNA for the CDR3 is TGTGCCAGCAGCTCCCAGAGCGGGGGTGGCTACACCTTC. It yields the protein CASSSQSGGGYTF.

This clonotype showed up many times. V is TRBV10-1 and J is TRBJ1-1; no clear D gene. V lost 6 bases to trimming and J lost 1 base, with 12 bases between them. This CDR3 has 14 residues. CDR1 is WNHNN, CDR2 SYGVQD, per germline (reference sequence). The CDR3 region has the DNA TGCGCCAGCAGGCGCTATACATGGAACACTGAAGCTTTCTTT. It translates to CASRRYTWNTEAFF.